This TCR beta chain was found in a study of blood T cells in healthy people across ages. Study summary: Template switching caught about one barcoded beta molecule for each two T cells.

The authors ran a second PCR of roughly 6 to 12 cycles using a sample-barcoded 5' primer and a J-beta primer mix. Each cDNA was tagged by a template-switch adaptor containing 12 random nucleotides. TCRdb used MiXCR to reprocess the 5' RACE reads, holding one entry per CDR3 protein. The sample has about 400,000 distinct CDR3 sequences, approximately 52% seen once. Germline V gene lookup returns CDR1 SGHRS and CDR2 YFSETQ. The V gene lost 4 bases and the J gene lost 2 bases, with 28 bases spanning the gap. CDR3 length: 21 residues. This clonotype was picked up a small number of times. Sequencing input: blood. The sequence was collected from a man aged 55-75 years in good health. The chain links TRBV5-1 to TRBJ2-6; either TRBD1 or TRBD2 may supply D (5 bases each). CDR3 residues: CASSPTRGASRGAAGANVLTF. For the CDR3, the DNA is TGCGCCAGCAGCCCAACTCGTGGGGCTAGTCGAGGAGCGGCTGGGGCCAACGTCCTGACTTTC.